This passage covers 11 T cell receptor beta chains from one sample sequenced in a study of blood T cell repertoires in COVID-19. Profiling relied on immunoSEQ multiplex PCR, and the TCRdb table lists in-frame clones only, not all of them. The sample contains over 150,000 clones, approximately 86% of which appear only once. Sequences were obtained from peripheral blood. Every receptor here comes from a man between 35 and 55 years old with active or convalescent COVID-19.

This clone was observed a single time. The CDR3 DNA reads as TGTGCCACCAGGCCGCTGGGCCTTCCTGGCTACACCTTC. Protein: CATRPLGLPGYTF. The chain couples TRBV15 to TRBJ1-2; D is ambiguous. Germline values: CDR1 LNHNV, CDR2 YYDKDF (reference sequence). The CDR3 loop spans 13 amino acids. Deletions cut 6 bases from V and 7 bases from J, with 15 bases between.

This chain uses TRBV4-1 with TRBJ2-1; 8 bases fit TRBD2. Germline CDR1 reads MGHRA; CDR2 reads YSYEKL. CDR3 length: 16 amino acids. The trim removed 4 bases at V and 2 bases at J, leaving 7 bases unmatched. The chain's CDR3 is CASSPRLALPYNEQFF. CDR3 sequence (DNA): TGCGCCAGCAGCCCGCGACTAGCGTTACCCTACAATGAGCAGTTCTTC.

The rearrangement joins TRBV7-8 to TRBJ2-5; possible D gene TRBD1, 6 bases. In germline, CDR1 is SGHVS, CDR2 FQNEAQ. Trimming pared 0 bases from V and 10 bases from J, leaving 18 bases between. The CDR3 covers 15 residues. This chain's CDR3 is CASSLAGASLGIQYF. The CDR3 coding sequence is TGTGCCAGCAGCTTAGCGGGGGCTAGCCTGGGGATCCAGTACTTC.

The V and J genes are TRBV7-3 and TRBJ2-3, with 7 nucleotides matching TRBD2. The junction had 12 bases not matched to a gene; V was cut back by 6 bases and J by 3 bases. Germline V gene sequence: CDR1 SGHTA, CDR2 FQGTGA. This CDR3 spans 16 amino acids. The CDR3 region is CASRTLAVPGTDTQYF. The CDR3 region has the DNA TGTGCCAGCAGGACGCTAGCGGTCCCGGGGACAGATACGCAGTATTTT.

This chain links TRBV20-1 with TRBJ1-1; no clear D. Trimming removed 3 bases at V and 3 bases at J, with 14 bases between. The germline CDR1 and CDR2 sequences are DFQATT and SNEGSKA (reference sequence). The CDR3 has 14 amino acids. The CDR3 DNA is TGCAGTGCTAGTCGGGAGGGTCGGGACACTGAAGCTTTCTTT. Its translation is CSASREGRDTEAFF.

V gene TRBV3-1 (or the pseudogene TRBV3-2) combines with J gene TRBJ1-2, with D tentatively TRBD1 (5 bases). V shed 4 bases and J shed 8 bases, with 14 bases lying between them. The CDR3 spans 13 residues. Germline CDR1 is LGHDT and CDR2 is YNNKEL (reference sequence). This CDR3 is CASSPSGPWGYTF. CDR3 sequence (DNA): TGTGCCAGCAGCCCCTCAGGGCCCTGGGGCTACACCTTC.

The gene calls are TRBV5-1 and TRBJ1-2; TRBD1 agrees at 12 bases. Germline loops: CDR1 SGHRS, CDR2 YFSETQ. This CDR3 spans 15 amino acids. Trimming cost V 0 bases and J 8 bases; bases outside gene matches: 5. The CDR3 DNA is TGCGCCAGCAGCTTGGCCGGGACAGGGGGCGAAGGCTACACCTTC. This encodes CASSLAGTGGEGYTF.

This rearrangement joins TRBV18 to TRBJ1-4; no clear D. V shed 4 bases and J shed 3 bases, with 15 bases lying between them. Germline assignment: CDR1 KGHSH and CDR2 LQKENI. CDR3 length: 16 amino acids. The CDR3 sequence is CASSHSVPGSNEKLFF. CDR3 nucleotides: TGTGCCAGCTCACATAGTGTTCCCGGGTCTAATGAAAAACTGTTTTTT. Drawing the rest from reference TRBV18 and TRBJ1-4, the complete variable domain is NAGVMQNPRHLVRRRGQEARLRCSPMKGHSHVYWYRQLPEEGLKFMVYLQKENIIDESGMPKERFSAEFPKEGPSILRIQQVVRGDSAAYFCASSHSVPGSNEKLFFGSGTQLSVL.

The V and J genes are TRBV5-4 and TRBJ1-6; TRBD1 matches at 8 bases. Germline V gene lookup returns CDR1 SGHNT and CDR2 YYREEE (reference sequence). The length of the CDR3 is 15 residues. J gave up 7 bases and V 3 bases, and 6 bases lay outside the gene matches. The CDR3 spells CASSSRGQANSPLHF. CDR3 bases: TGTGCCAGCAGCTCCCGGGGACAGGCGAATTCACCCCTCCACTTT.

V gene TRBV11-2 combines with J gene TRBJ2-3, with D maybe TRBD2 (5 bases). The V end was cut by 0 bases, the J end by 2 bases, with 6 bases between. Germline CDR1 SGHAT, CDR2 FQNNGV. This CDR3 comprises 14 residues. CDR3 nucleotides: TGTGCCAGCAGCTTAGAGAGGGCCACAGATACGCAGTATTTT. Translating gives CASSLERATDTQYF.

This chain connects TRBV7-2 to TRBJ1-5; no reliable D call. There are 15 residues in the CDR3. The germline gives CDR1 SGHTA, CDR2 FQGNSA. V dropped 7 bases and J dropped 9 bases, with 22 bases sitting between them. CDR3 nucleotides: TGTGCCAGCACCCTCGGGATATGGGAAGAAGGGCCCCAGCATTTT. It yields the protein CASTLGIWEEGPQHF.